This TCR beta chain was identified during a study of human T cells and chemical hapten exposure. Deletions cut 0 bases from V and 10 bases from J, with 5 bases between. Germline CDR1 and CDR2: SGHNT and YYREEE (reference sequence). The CDR3 length is 11 residues. This clonotype has a count of ten or more. Antigen: not known. Time point meaning: patch test 1, 2 weeks after DPC sensitization. Treatment noted: therapeutic diphenylcyclopropenone sensitization with weekly scalp DPC. Those who donated were patients with alopecia, 18 to 70 years of age, and suitable for DPC. As handled by the study authors: A typical sample had 93,000 or so TCRs, with roughly 23,224 to 690,600 overall. TCRdb re-called the RACE reads through MiXCR, storing one row per CDR3 protein. For this entry, the V and J calls and clone size follow TCRdb and not the study's own pipeline. The repertoire consists of 150,000 to 200,000 distinct CDR3 sequences, with about 15% occurring once and the leading ten covering less than 2%.

The study, taken as a whole, reports: Among expanded TCRs, significantly more large CDR3 similarity clusters formed than among controls. TCRs above 1 in 1000 frequency did not change with DPC sensitization.

Material: whole blood, obtained in connection with sensitization to the hapten diphenylcyclopropenone (DPC). V is TRBV5-4 and J is TRBJ2-1, with D unresolved. This TCR derives from a woman in her twenties or thirties with alopecia areata. Some clones in this sample may be carry-over from other donors' samples. The CDR3 DNA is TGTGCCAGCAGCTTGGACTACGAGCAGTTCTTC. Its protein product is CASSLDYEQFF.